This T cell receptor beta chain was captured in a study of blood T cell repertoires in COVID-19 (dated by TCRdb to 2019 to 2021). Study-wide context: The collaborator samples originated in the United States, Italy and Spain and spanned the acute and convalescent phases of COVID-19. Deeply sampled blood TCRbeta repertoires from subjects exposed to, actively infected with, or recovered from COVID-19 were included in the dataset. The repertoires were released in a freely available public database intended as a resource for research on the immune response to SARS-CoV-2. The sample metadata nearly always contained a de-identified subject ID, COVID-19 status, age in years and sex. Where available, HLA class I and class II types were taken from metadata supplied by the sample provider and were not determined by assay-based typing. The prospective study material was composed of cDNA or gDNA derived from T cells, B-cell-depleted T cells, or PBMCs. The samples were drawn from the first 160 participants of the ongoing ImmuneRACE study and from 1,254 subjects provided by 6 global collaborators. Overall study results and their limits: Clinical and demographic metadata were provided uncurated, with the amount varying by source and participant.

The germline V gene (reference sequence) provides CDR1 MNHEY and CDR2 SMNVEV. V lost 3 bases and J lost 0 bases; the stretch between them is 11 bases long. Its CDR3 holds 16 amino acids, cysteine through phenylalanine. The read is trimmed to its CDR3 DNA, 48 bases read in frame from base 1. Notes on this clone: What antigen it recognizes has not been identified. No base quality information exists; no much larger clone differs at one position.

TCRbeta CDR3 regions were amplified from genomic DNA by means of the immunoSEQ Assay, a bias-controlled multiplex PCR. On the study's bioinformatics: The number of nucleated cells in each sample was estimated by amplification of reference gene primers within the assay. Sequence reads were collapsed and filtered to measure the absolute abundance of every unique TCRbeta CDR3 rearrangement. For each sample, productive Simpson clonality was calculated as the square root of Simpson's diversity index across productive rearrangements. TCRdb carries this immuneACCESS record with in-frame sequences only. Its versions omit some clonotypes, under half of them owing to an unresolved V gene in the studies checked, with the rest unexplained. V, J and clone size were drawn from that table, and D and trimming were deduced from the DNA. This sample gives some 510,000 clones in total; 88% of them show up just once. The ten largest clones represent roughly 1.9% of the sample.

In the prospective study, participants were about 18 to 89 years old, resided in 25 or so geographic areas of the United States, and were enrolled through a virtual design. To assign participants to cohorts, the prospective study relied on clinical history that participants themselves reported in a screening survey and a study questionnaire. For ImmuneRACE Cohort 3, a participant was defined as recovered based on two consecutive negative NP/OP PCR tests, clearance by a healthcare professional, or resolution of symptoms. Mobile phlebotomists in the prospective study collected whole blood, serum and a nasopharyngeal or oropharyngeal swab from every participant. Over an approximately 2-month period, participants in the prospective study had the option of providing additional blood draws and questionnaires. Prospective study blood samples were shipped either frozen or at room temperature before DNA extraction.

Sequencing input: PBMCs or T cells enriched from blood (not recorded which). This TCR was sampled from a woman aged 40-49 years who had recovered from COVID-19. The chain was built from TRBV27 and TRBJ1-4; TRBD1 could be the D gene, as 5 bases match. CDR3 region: CASSFRAFATNEKLFF. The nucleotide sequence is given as TGTGCCAGCAGTTTCAGGGCTTTCGCAACTAATGAAAAACTGTTTTTT.